This entry describes one T cell receptor beta chain. Its specificity is unknown. CDR3 length equals 15 residues. With 6 bases removed from V and 5 bases from J, the gap between germline ends came to 16 bases. Germline V gene lookup returns CDR1 MNHEY and CDR2 SVGAGI. This sample stems from a study of cytomegalovirus exposure and HLA in healthy donors. Overall study findings and caveats: In vitro experiments confirmed that three CMV-associated chains were specific for CMV antigens.

The protocol was immunoSEQ multiplex PCR, while the TCRdb copy is restricted to in-frame clones and leaves out a portion. The sample consists of 150,000 to 180,000 clones, about 86% of them appearing once. The receptor was derived from a man aged 18 to 35 in good health and CMV-seropositive. The V gene is TRBV6-5, the J gene TRBJ1-4; tentatively, D is TRBD1 (6 bases). The material sequenced was PBMCs. CDR3 sequence: CASRGTSDRNEKLFF. CDR3 nucleotides: TGTGCCAGCAGGGGAACGTCGGACAGAAATGAAAAACTGTTTTTT.